This T cell receptor (beta chain) comes out of a study of T-cell memory formation after mild COVID-19. Study summary: Largely donor-specific TCR clusters were found. Whole-study findings and limits: Cross-reactive memory apparently joined, as some responding clones appeared in pre-infection memory.

This clonotype came up a few times. Its antigen remains unknown. MiXCR, run by TCRdb on the 5' RACE reads, gives a single entry per CDR3 protein. The table includes just under 150,000 distinct CDR3 sequences, 5.5% to 7% detected once. The clonotype comes from an adult woman who had mild COVID-19 (a few samples of this study predate the infection). Cell type and time point are not known. The sequenced sample was PBMCs or a T cell subset sorted from them (not recorded which).

This CDR3 reads CASSTDLSNQPQHF. Here the CDR3 DNA reads TGTGCCAGCAGTACCGACCTTAGCAATCAGCCCCAGCATTTT. The V gene is TRBV2, the J gene TRBJ1-5; D not resolved. Germline lookup yields CDR1 SNHLY and CDR2 FYNNEI. V lost 5 bases and J 0 bases, leaving 8 bases between the germline ends. This CDR3 has 14 amino acids.